This T cell receptor beta chain comes out of a study of blood T cell repertoires in COVID-19. Across the whole study: The United States, Italy and Spain were the sources of the acute and convalescent COVID-19 samples. PBMCs, B-cell-depleted T cells, or T cells were the source of the cDNA or gDNA that made up the material.

This CDR3 is 15 amino acids long. V lost 4 bases and J 5 bases, leaving 18 bases between the germline ends. Germline CDR1 is SGHRS and CDR2 is YFSETQ. In the study's own analysis: From reference gene primer amplification, estimates of nucleated cell counts were derived. The assay was immunoSEQ multiplex PCR, and TCRdb's table has in-frame clones only and misses some. V and J calls and clone size follow that table, whereas D and trimming were derived from the DNA. The data hold about 170,000 clones, with under 85% observed a single time. Enrollment of patients from Seattle took place during active infection, with longitudinal follow-up.

The sequence was collected from a man older than 75 with COVID-19, enrolled during active disease. Sequencing used peripheral blood. This rearrangement joins TRBV5-1 to TRBJ1-2; no clear D. DNA for the CDR3: TGCGCCAGCAGCGACTACAAGGGAACGATATATGGCTACACCTTC. This translates into CASSDYKGTIYGYTF.